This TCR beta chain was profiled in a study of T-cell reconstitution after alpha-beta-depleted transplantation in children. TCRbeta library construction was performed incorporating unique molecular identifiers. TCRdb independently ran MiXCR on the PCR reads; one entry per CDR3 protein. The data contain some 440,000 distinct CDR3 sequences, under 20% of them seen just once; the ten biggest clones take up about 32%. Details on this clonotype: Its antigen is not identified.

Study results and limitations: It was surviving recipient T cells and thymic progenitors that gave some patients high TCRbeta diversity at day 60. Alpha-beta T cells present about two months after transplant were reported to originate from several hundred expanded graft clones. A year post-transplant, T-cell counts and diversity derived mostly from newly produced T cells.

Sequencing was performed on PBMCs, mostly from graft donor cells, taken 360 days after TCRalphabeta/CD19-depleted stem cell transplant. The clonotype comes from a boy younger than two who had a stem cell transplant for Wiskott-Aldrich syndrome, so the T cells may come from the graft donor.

CDR3 loop: CSARHRAPYEQYF. DNA for the CDR3: TGCAGTGCTAGACACAGGGCCCCCTACGAGCAGTACTTC. V gene TRBV20-1 combines with J gene TRBJ2-7, with D tentatively TRBD1 (6 bases). CDR1 is DFQATT and CDR2 is SNEGSKA in the germline V gene (reference sequence). The V end lost 2 bases, the J end lost 2 bases, and 10 bases lay between the germline ends. CDR3 length equals 13 residues.